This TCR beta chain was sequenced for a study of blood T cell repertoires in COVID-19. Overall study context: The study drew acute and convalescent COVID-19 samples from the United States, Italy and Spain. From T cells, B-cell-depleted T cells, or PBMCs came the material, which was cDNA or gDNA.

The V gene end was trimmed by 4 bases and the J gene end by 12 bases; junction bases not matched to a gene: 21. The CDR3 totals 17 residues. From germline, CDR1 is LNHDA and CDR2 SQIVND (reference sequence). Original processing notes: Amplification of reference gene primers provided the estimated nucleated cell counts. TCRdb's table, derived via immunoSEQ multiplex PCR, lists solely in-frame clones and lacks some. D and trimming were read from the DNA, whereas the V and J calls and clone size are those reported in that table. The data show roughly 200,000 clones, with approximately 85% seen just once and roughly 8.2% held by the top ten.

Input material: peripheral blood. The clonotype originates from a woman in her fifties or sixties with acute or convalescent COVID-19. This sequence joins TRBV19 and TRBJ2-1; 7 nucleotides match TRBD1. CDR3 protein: CASSNAQGRGSTYVQFF. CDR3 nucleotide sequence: TGTGCCAGTAGTAACGCTCAGGGCAGGGGGTCGACATACGTGCAGTTCTTC. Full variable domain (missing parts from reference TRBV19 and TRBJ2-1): DGGITQSPKYLFRKEGQNVTLSCEQNLNHDAMYWYRQDPGQGLRLIYYSQIVNDFQKGDIAEGYSVSREKKESFPLTVTSAQKNPTAFYLCASSNAQGRGSTYVQFFGPGTRLTVL.